What follows are 6 T cell receptor beta chains derived from one specimen sequenced in a study of graft-versus-host responses after intestinal transplantation. Produced via immunoSEQ multiplex PCR; TCRdb's table is partial and in-frame only. The sample shows roughly 46,000 clones, about 93% of them seen only once. Sequencing used PBMCs, obtained 750 to 800 days after a first intestinal transplant, on the day of a second. The receptors originated from a human patient who received an intestinal transplant, so some T cells may come from the graft donor.

The rearrangement uses TRBV14 and TRBJ2-3; 11 bases fit TRBD2. CDR1 SGHDN and CDR2 FVKESK come from the germline V gene. The CDR3 has 15 amino acids. The V and J ends lost 4 bases and 3 bases, in that order; junction bases with no gene match: 3. CDR3 sequence reads: CASSPRTSGTDTQYF. DNA of the CDR3: TGTGCCAGCAGCCCTAGGACTAGCGGGACAGATACGCAGTATTTT.

The J gene is TRBJ2-7, the V gene TRBV28; TRBD1 matches at 7 bases. The CDR3 spans 14 residues. Germline trimming cut 2 bases from V and 4 bases from J; bases unmatched to any gene: 5. Per germline, CDR1 MDHEN and CDR2 SYDVKM. CDR3 protein: CASSLGQVIYEQYF. In nucleotides, the CDR3 is TGTGCCAGCAGTTTAGGACAGGTTATTTACGAGCAGTACTTC.

J is TRBJ2-4 and V is TRBV19, with 8 positions matching TRBD2. Trimming took 6 bases from V and 5 from J; bases not matched to a gene: 6. Germline CDR1 reads LNHDA; CDR2 reads SQIVND (reference sequence). The CDR3 loop spans 14 amino acids. The chain's CDR3 is CASSLTSVENIQYF. The CDR3 DNA is TGTGCCAGTAGCCTGACTAGCGTTGAAAACATTCAGTACTTC.

The V and J genes are TRBV11-1 and TRBJ1-1, with D perhaps TRBD1 (5 bases). The length of the CDR3 is 15 residues. V lost 2 bases and J 4 bases, leaving 14 bases between the germline ends. Germline values: CDR1 SGHAT, CDR2 FQDESV (reference sequence). The CDR3 DNA is TGTGCCAGCAGCTTATGGACTGGGGGTACCACTGAAGCTTTCTTT. Protein: CASSLWTGGTTEAFF.

Comments on this clone: At the DNA level, this CDR3 is encoded by other sequences in the same sample as well. V is TRBV28 and J is TRBJ1-1, with D tentatively TRBD1 (5 bases). Germline CDR1 and CDR2: MDHEN and SYDVKM. V lost 2 bases and J 8 bases, leaving 9 bases between the germline ends. The CDR3 has 12 residues. CDR3 nucleotide sequence: TGTGCCAGCAGTTTAGTAGGGGCGGAAGCTTTCTTT. It codes for CASSLVGAEAFF.

The rearrangement links TRBV6-5 to TRBJ2-4; D not resolved. CDR1 and CDR2 from the germline V gene are MNHEY and SVGAGI. There are 14 residues in the CDR3. The V end lost 5 bases, the J end lost 0 bases, and 8 bases lay between the germline ends. CDR3 coding DNA: TGTGCCAGCAGTGAGACACTAGCCAAAAACATTCAGTACTTC. It is translated as CASSETLAKNIQYF.